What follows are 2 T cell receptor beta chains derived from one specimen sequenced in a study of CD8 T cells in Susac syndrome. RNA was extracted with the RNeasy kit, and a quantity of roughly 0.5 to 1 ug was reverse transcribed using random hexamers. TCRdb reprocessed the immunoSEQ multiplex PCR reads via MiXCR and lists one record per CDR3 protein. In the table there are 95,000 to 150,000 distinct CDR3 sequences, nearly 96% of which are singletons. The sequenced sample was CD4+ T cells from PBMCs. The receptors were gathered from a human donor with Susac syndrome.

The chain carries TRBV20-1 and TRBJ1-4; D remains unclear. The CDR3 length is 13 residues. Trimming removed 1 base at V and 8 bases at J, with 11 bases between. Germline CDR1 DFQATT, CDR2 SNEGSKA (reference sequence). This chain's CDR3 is CSARAPSGEKLFF. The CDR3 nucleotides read TGCAGTGCTAGAGCCCCCTCGGGGGAAAAACTGTTTTTT.

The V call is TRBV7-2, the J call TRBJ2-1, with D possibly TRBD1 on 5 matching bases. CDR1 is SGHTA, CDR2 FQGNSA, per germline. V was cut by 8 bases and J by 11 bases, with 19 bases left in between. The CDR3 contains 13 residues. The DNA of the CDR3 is TGTGCCAGCGAAAAAGGACAAAATCTGAAGCAGTTCTTC. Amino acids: CASEKGQNLKQFF.